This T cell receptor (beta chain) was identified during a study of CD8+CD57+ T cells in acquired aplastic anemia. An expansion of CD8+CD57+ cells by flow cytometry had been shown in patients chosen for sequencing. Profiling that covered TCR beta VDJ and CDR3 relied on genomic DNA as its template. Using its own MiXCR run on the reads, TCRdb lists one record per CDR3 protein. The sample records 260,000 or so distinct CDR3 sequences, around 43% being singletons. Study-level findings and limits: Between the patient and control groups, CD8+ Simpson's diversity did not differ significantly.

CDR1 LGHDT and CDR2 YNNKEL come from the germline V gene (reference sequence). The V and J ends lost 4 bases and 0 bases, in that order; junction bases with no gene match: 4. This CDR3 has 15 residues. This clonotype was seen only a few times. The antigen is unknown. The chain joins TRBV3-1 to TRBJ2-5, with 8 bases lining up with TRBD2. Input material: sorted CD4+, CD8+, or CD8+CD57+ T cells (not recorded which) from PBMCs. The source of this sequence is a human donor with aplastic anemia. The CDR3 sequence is CASSPWRGDQETQYF. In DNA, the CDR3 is TGTGCCAGCAGCCCATGGCGGGGGGACCAAGAGACCCAGTACTTC.